These 32 T cell receptor beta chains originate from one sample sequenced in a study of T cell repertoires in cytomegalovirus infection. Each CDR3 protein gets one entry after TCRdb re-called the reads with MiXCR. Here the sample spans about 440,000 distinct CDR3 sequences, approximately 30% being singletons. The sample was PBMCs. All receptors come from a human donor in good health (CMV status not recorded). Some clones in this sample may be carry-over from other donors' samples.

This clonotype has just a few counts. The rearrangement uses TRBV27 and TRBJ2-3; D is unclear. Trimming took 2 bases from V and 2 from J, leaving 8 bases between them. From germline, CDR1 is MNHEY and CDR2 SMNVEV (reference sequence). This CDR3 contains 14 residues. The CDR3 sequence is CASSLVLSTDTQYF. The DNA for the CDR3 is TGTGCCAGCAGTTTAGTGCTCTCCACAGATACGCAGTATTTT.

This clonotype was seen a few times. This chain uses TRBV27 with TRBJ2-3, with 8 bases aligning to TRBD2. Germline V lookup: CDR1 MNHEY, CDR2 SMNVEV (reference sequence). The CDR3 runs 13 residues. The J segment lost 6 bases and the V segment lost 5 bases, leaving 4 bases of the junction unmatched. The CDR3 DNA reads as TGTGCCAGCAGTCCGGGCGGGGGGGATACGCAGTATTTT. Protein product: CASSPGGGDTQYF.

There are many counts of this clonotype. The V call is TRBV7-6, the J call TRBJ2-7; perhaps TRBD1 as D (6 bases). Germline V gene data show CDR1 as SGHVS and CDR2 as FNYEAQ. This CDR3 comprises 13 residues. The V and J ends lost 2 bases and 7 bases respectively, with 12 bases between them. The DNA of the CDR3 is TGTGCCAGCAGCTTATCCCGGGACAAAGAGCAGTACTTC. Amino acids: CASSLSRDKEQYF.

This clonotype was seen a handful of times. The chain links TRBV12-3 or TRBV12-4 to TRBJ1-2; TRBD1 matches at 8 bases. V gave up 2 bases and J gave up 4 bases; unmatched junction bases: 15. This CDR3 has 18 amino acids. For the CDR3, the DNA is TGTGCCAGCAGTTTAAATTTGGCAGGGGGCGCGGATTCCTATGGCTACACCTTC. As protein: CASSLNLAGGADSYGYTF.

A word on this clonotype: The junction departs from the called germline gene at one end, perhaps through a read error. The chain combines TRBV6-2 or TRBV6-3 with TRBJ2-7, with TRBD2 as a possible D gene (6 bases). This CDR3 comprises 12 residues. Germline V gene sequence: CDR1 MNHEY, CDR2 SVGEGT. DNA for the CDR3: TGTTCCAGCAGTTACCCCGGGACTGAGCAGTACTTC. Translated: CSSSYPGTEQYF.

This clonotype occurred a few times. This sequence joins TRBV7-9 and TRBJ2-4; no reliable D call. Germline CDR1 is SEHNR and CDR2 is FQNEAQ (reference sequence). The CDR3 totals 14 residues. The V gene lost 5 bases and the J gene lost 2 bases, with 10 bases spanning the gap. The CDR3 nucleotides are TGTGCCAGCAGCAACCAGGAACCCAAAAACATTCAGTACTTC. It yields the protein CASSNQEPKNIQYF.

The chain couples TRBV11-2 to TRBJ2-1; the match to TRBD2 covers 13 bases. Germline V lookup: CDR1 SGHAT, CDR2 FQNNGV. This CDR3 has 16 amino acids. V lost 2 bases and J lost 8; bases outside the gene matches: 6. The CDR3 region is CASSLLVLAGGHEQFF. The CDR3 DNA reads as TGTGCCAGCAGCTTATTGGTACTAGCGGGGGGGCATGAGCAGTTCTTC.

This clonotype showed up just a few times. The chain employs TRBV3-1 and TRBJ1-6; a possible D gene is TRBD1 (5 bases). The CDR3 covers 16 residues. Germline CDR1 LGHDT, CDR2 YNNKEL (reference sequence). V dropped 0 bases and J dropped 3 bases, with 9 bases sitting between them. The CDR3 coding sequence is TGTGCCAGCAGCCAAGACTACAGGAGCTATAATTCACCCCTCCACTTT. It yields the protein CASSQDYRSYNSPLHF.

This clonotype was seen a handful of times. The V gene is TRBV6-5, the J gene TRBJ2-3, with 12 bases matching TRBD2. The length of the CDR3 is 18 residues. The germline V gene encodes CDR1 MNHEY and CDR2 SVGAGI. Losses at the gene ends were 0 bases for V and 3 bases for J; bases not matched to a gene: 7. The CDR3: CASSYSGLAGHTTDTQYF. The CDR3 nucleotides read TGTGCCAGCAGTTACTCCGGACTAGCGGGGCATACAACAGATACGCAGTATTTT.

There are many counts of this clonotype. The V gene is TRBV7-6, the J gene TRBJ1-6; 7 nucleotides match TRBD1. V was clipped by 5 bases and J by 7 bases; unmatched bases: 2. Looked up from germline, CDR1 is SGHVS and CDR2 is FNYEAQ. The CDR3 is 13 residues long. CDR3 bases: TGTGCCAGCAGCGACAGGGCAAATTCACCCCTCCACTTT. Translation: CASSDRANSPLHF.

A few counts support this clonotype. The chain uses TRBV2 and TRBJ1-2, with D unclear. Germline V gene sequence: CDR1 SNHLY, CDR2 FYNNEI. V lost 7 bases, J lost 6 bases, and 6 bases lay in between. The CDR3 has 10 residues. The DNA of the CDR3 is TGTGCCAGCACGGTAGATGGCTACACCTTC. It codes for CASTVDGYTF.

The table lists this clonotype with many counts. The chain employs TRBV7-2 and TRBJ2-5, with 7 bases fitting TRBD2. The ends lost 2 bases at V and 5 bases at J; junction bases unmatched: 11. Looked up from germline, CDR1 is SGHTA and CDR2 is FQGNSA. The CDR3 has 16 residues. In DNA, the CDR3 is TGTGCCAGCAGCTTACTTAACGGGGGGTGGTCGGAGACCCAGTACTTC. Translating it yields CASSLLNGGWSETQYF.

The V call is TRBV5-4, the J call TRBJ2-3, with D unclear. This CDR3 region has 14 residues. Germline assignment: CDR1 SGHNT and CDR2 YYREEE (reference sequence). Trimming left V 4 bases short and J 0 bases short, with 9 bases between. The CDR3: CASSHQSSTDTQYF. In DNA, the CDR3 is TGTGCCAGCAGCCACCAGTCTAGCACAGATACGCAGTATTTT.

This clonotype was found many times. The V gene is TRBV7-8, the J gene TRBJ2-1; 11 bases are shared with TRBD2. Trimming cost V 3 bases and J 3 bases; bases outside gene matches: 7. This CDR3 has 17 residues. The germline gives CDR1 SGHVS, CDR2 FQNEAQ. For the CDR3, the DNA is TGTGCCAGCAGCTTCCGGCTAGCGGGGGGCCGCTACAATGAGCAGTTCTTC. The encoded protein is CASSFRLAGGRYNEQFF. The full variable domain, with the rest looked up from reference TRBV7-8 and TRBJ2-1, is GAGVSQSPRYKVAKRGQDVALRCDPISGHVSLFWYQQALGQGPEFLTYFQNEAQLDKSGLPSDRFFAERPEGSVSTLKIQRTQQEDSAVYLCASSFRLAGGRYNEQFFGPGTRLTVL.

Notes on this clonotype: The conserved closing phenylalanine or tryptophan is absent in this CDR3, likely reflecting a read error. V and J are TRBV6-1 and TRBJ2-2; 8 bases are a match to TRBD2. The V and J ends lost 8 bases and 5 bases, in that order; junction bases with no gene match: 19. Germline CDR1 and CDR2: MNHNS and SASEGT. The CDR3 has 18 residues. The CDR3 DNA reads as TGTGCCAGCCAAATGGGGACTAGAGGGGGGGAGGAAACCGGGGAGCTGTTTTCT. Protein: CASQMGTRGGEETGELFS.

This clonotype was recorded a few times. The chain employs TRBV4-2 and TRBJ2-1; D possibly matches TRBD1 or TRBD2 (5 bases each). Germline V gene lookup returns CDR1 LGHNA and CDR2 YNFKEQ. The germline V and J ends were trimmed by 3 bases and 8 bases, with 11 bases remaining between them. This CDR3 has 13 amino acids. DNA of the CDR3: TGTGCCAGCAGCCAGGGACGCCGGGATGAGCAGTTCTTC. Its protein is CASSQGRRDEQFF.

The chain couples TRBV12-5 to TRBJ1-5; D unresolved. V was trimmed by 4 bases and J by 6 bases, leaving 16 bases between them. This CDR3 is built from 15 residues. The germline V gene encodes CDR1 LGHNT and CDR2 FRNRAP. CDR3 coding DNA: TGTGCTAGTGGTTGGCCCACCGGGAGGGTTCAGCCCCAGCATTTT. It is translated as CASGWPTGRVQPQHF.

This sequence joins TRBV18 and TRBJ1-1, with 7 bases fitting TRBD1. The CDR3 sequence is 15 residues long. CDR1 and CDR2 (germline): KGHSH, LQKENI. After removal of 4 bases from V and 3 bases from J, the junction contained 8 bases not matched to a gene. The CDR3 coding sequence is TGTGCCAGCTCACGCTCCGGGACAGCCGACACTGAAGCTTTCTTT. The encoded protein is CASSRSGTADTEAFF.

This clonotype was seen at least ten times. The chain combines TRBV7-2 with TRBJ2-5, with D possibly being TRBD1 or TRBD2 (6 bases each). Trimming pared 1 base from V and 2 bases from J, leaving 14 bases between. CDR3 length: 16 residues. Germline CDR1 is SGHTA and CDR2 is FQGNSA. Written as DNA, the CDR3 is TGTGCCAGCAGCTTAGGAGGGGGGCCCCGACAAGAGACCCAGTACTTC. Residues: CASSLGGGPRQETQYF. Using reference TRBV7-2 and TRBJ2-5 for the parts outside the CDR3, the full variable domain is GAGVSQSPSNKVTEKGKDVELRCDPISGHTALYWYRQSLGQGLEFLIYFQGNSAPDKSGLPSDRFSAERTGGSVSTLTIQRTQQEDSAVYLCASSLGGGPRQETQYFGPGTRLLVL.

This clonotype was picked up a small number of times. The V gene is TRBV10-3, the J gene TRBJ2-3; possible D gene TRBD2, 6 bases. Trimming stripped 6 bases from V and 2 bases from J, with 9 bases between. CDR1 and CDR2 (germline): ENHRY, SYGVKD. The CDR3 is 13 amino acids. The CDR3 here is CAISGEDTDTQYF. CDR3 in DNA: TGTGCCATCAGCGGGGAGGACACAGATACGCAGTATTTT.

This clonotype was recorded many times. The V call is TRBV6-1, the J call TRBJ2-7; TRBD1 is a possible D gene (5 bases). This CDR3 is built from 13 residues. Germline V gene sequence: CDR1 MNHNS, CDR2 SASEGT. Trimming took 3 bases from V and 8 from J, leaving 14 bases between them. CDR3 coding DNA: TGTGCCAGCAGTGACCAGGGATTTGGTAAGCAGTACTTC. Translated, it gives CASSDQGFGKQYF.

Comments on this clonotype: Given the absence of the conserved phenylalanine or tryptophan at the CDR3 end, a read error is likely. The chain has TRBV7-2 and TRBJ2-5; unclear D gene. Germline loops: CDR1 SGHTA, CDR2 FQGNSA. The CDR3 runs to 13 residues. As DNA, the CDR3 is TGTGCCAGAAGCTTGACCCCTCAAGAGACCCAGTACTGC. Amino acid sequence: CARSLTPQETQYC.

With regard to this clonotype: The junction does not match germline at one end; this may be a read error. J is TRBJ2-2 and V is TRBV11-3; TRBD2 agrees at 9 bases. The CDR3 totals 16 residues. Germline V gene sequence: CDR1 SGHNT, CDR2 YENEEA. CDR3 protein: CASSSGLAWMAGELFF. The CDR3 DNA reads TGTGCAAGCAGCTCAGGACTAGCGTGGATGGCCGGGGAGCTGTTTTTT.

Details on this clonotype: This CDR3 fails to terminate in the conserved phenylalanine or tryptophan, so it likely reflects a read error. The chain combines TRBV7-2 with TRBJ2-3; a possible D gene is TRBD1 (5 bases). Germline values: CDR1 SGHTA, CDR2 FQGNSA. This CDR3 has 15 amino acids. V lost 0 bases and J lost 2, with 9 bases in between. CDR3 coding DNA: TGTGCCAGCAGCTTAGCGGGGCTGAACACAGATACGCAGTATGGT. It translates to CASSLAGLNTDTQYG.

This rearrangement joins TRBV4-1 to TRBJ1-2; D is perhaps TRBD1 (6 bases). V shed 6 bases and J shed 0 bases, with 14 bases lying between them. CDR1 and CDR2 from the germline V gene are MGHRA and YSYEKL. The CDR3 has 15 residues. The DNA for the CDR3 is TGCGCCAGCAGTCACCGGGACACGTCTAACTATGGCTACACCTTC. Residues: CASSHRDTSNYGYTF.

In its sample, this clonotype was seen a few times. The J gene is TRBJ2-6, the V gene TRBV6-8; D ambiguous. CDR1 and CDR2 (germline): MNHGY, SAAAGT. The CDR3 covers 16 residues. Between the trimmed V and J ends, which lost 5 bases and 0 bases, there was a span of 11 bases. The CDR3: CASSASHRSGANVLTF. CDR3 in DNA: TGTGCCAGCAGTGCCTCGCACCGCTCTGGGGCCAACGTCCTGACTTTC.

V is TRBV15 and J is TRBJ1-2; D is perhaps TRBD1 (6 bases). The CDR3 is made up of 14 amino acids. The germline V gene has CDR1 LNHNV and CDR2 YYDKDF (reference sequence). V lost 3 bases, J lost 2 bases, and 10 bases lay in between. In nucleotides, the CDR3 is TGTGCCACCAGCAGCGACAGGCGGAACTATGGCTACACCTTC. Its translation: CATSSDRRNYGYTF.

This clonotype was observed a single time. The chain links TRBV3-1 to TRBJ1-5; D is undetermined. Trimming cost V 2 bases and J 7 bases, with 9 bases left between them. There are 13 residues in the CDR3. Germline lookup yields CDR1 LGHDT and CDR2 YNNKEL (reference sequence). The CDR3: CASSQTGKQPQHF. The CDR3 coding sequence is TGTGCCAGCAGCCAAACGGGGAAGCAGCCCCAGCATTTT.

This clonotype was picked up a small number of times. The rearrangement links TRBV6-2 or TRBV6-3 to TRBJ2-7; no definite D call. The germline V and J ends were trimmed by 1 base and 6 bases, with 7 bases remaining between them. CDR1 is MNHEY, CDR2 SVGEGT, per germline. This CDR3 comprises 12 residues. CDR3 loop: CASSYWSAEQYF. The CDR3 bases are TGTGCCAGCAGTTACTGGTCGGCCGAGCAGTACTTC.

This clonotype was observed at least ten times. J is TRBJ1-1 and V is TRBV7-2; no firm D call. There are 13 residues in the CDR3. Trimming left V 2 bases short and J 3 bases short, with 7 bases between. The V gene's germline CDR1 is SGHTA and CDR2 FQGNSA. Written as DNA, the CDR3 is TGTGCCAGCAGCTTATCGTGGTACACTGAAGCTTTCTTT. It is translated as CASSLSWYTEAFF.

J is TRBJ2-1 and V is TRBV3-1; 8 bases map to TRBD1. Germline loops: CDR1 LGHDT, CDR2 YNNKEL (reference sequence). J lost 0 bases, V lost 3 bases, and 4 bases had no gene match. This CDR3 has 16 amino acids. CDR3 coding DNA: TGTGCCAGCAGCCATCGACAGGGGAGCTCCTACAATGAGCAGTTCTTC. Residues: CASSHRQGSSYNEQFF.

On this clonotype: Possible read error: a much larger clone is one base away. This chain connects TRBV7-9 to TRBJ2-5; a weak D match, TRBD1 (5 bases). The germline CDR1 and CDR2 sequences are SEHNR and FQNEAQ (reference sequence). The CDR3 consists of 17 residues. The CDR3 here is CASSFSPDRQPQATQYF. For the CDR3, the DNA is TGTGCCAGCAGCTTCAGCCCAGACAGACAGCCTCAAGCGACCCAGTACTTC.